This TCR beta chain was observed in a study of blood T cell repertoires in COVID-19. Background on the study: The United States, Italy and Spain provided the acute and convalescent COVID-19 samples.

Original methodology: Reference gene primer amplification yielded estimated nucleated cell counts. Sequencing used immunoSEQ multiplex PCR; TCRdb keeps in-frame clones, though not all of them. V and J calls and clone size are given by that table; D and trimming were obtained from the DNA. Of over 65,000 clones detected, 78% appear once; the ten largest clones hold approximately 34%. The CDR3 covers 14 residues. Germline loops: CDR1 MRHNA, CDR2 SNTAGT. The sequence derives from a man aged 55 to 70 with COVID-19, enrolled during active disease. The sample taken for sequencing was peripheral blood. The V and J genes are TRBV6-4 and TRBJ1-1; D is unclear. The CDR3 sequence is CPKRGWEMNTEAFF. CDR3 in DNA: TGTCCCAAACGGGGATGGGAGATGAACACTGAAGCTTTCTTT.